This entry lists 14 T cell receptor beta chains sequenced from one sample in a study of PD-L1 blockade in urothelial cancer. Documented time point: pretreatment peripheral blood. Produced via immunoSEQ multiplex PCR; TCRdb's table is partial and in-frame only. The table has 45,000 to 60,000 clones, about 85% seen once. The sequencing used PBMCs, collected around atezolizumab (anti-PD-L1) treatment. These receptors originate from an older man with urothelial cancer.

The DNA for the CDR3 is TGTGCCAGCAGCCTCGTGTCGGCGGGGTACAATGAGCAGTTCTTC. This gives the protein CASSLVSAGYNEQFF. The chain combines TRBV7-6 with TRBJ2-1, with a tentative D call TRBD2 (6 bases). The V and J ends lost 5 bases and 4 bases respectively, with 15 bases between them. CDR3 length: 15 amino acids. Germline CDR1 is SGHVS and CDR2 is FNYEAQ.

CDR3 sequence (DNA): TGTGCCAGCAGCTTAGACTTTGGCAACTACAATGAGCAGTTCTTC. This gives the protein CASSLDFGNYNEQFF. The chain recombines TRBV11-2 with TRBJ2-1; unclear D gene. The V gene lost 0 bases and the J gene lost 3 bases, with 9 bases spanning the gap. CDR1 is SGHAT, CDR2 FQNNGV, per germline. The CDR3 length is 15 residues.

Comments on this clone: Other DNA sequences in the sample encode the same CDR3. CDR3 region: CASSVGGGQETQYF. The CDR3 nucleotides read TGTGCCAGCAGCGTAGGCGGGGGACAAGAGACCCAGTACTTC. The V call is TRBV9, the J call TRBJ2-5, with TRBD2 matching over 7 bases. With V trimmed by 0 bases and J by 2 bases, 1 base remained unmatched. The CDR3 consists of 14 residues. CDR1 is SGDLS and CDR2 is YYNGEE in the germline V gene.

This clone was observed a few times. This chain connects TRBV5-4 to TRBJ2-1, with 10 bases lining up with TRBD2. The J segment lost 5 bases and the V segment lost 3 bases, leaving 8 bases of the junction unmatched. The CDR3 is 16 amino acids. CDR1 is SGHNT and CDR2 is YYREEE in the germline V gene (reference sequence). This chain's CDR3 is CASSSWTSGADNEQFF. CDR3 in DNA: TGTGCCAGCAGCTCCTGGACTAGCGGAGCGGACAATGAGCAGTTCTTC.

The V call is TRBV6-1, the J call TRBJ2-5, with a possible D match to TRBD1 (6 bases). CDR1 and CDR2 (germline): MNHNS, SASEGT. CDR3 length equals 14 residues. V lost 6 bases and J 2 bases, leaving 13 bases between the germline ends. CDR3 bases: TGTGCCAGCAGCCCGGGACACCATCAAGAGACCCAGTACTTC. It specifies CASSPGHHQETQYF.

CDR3 protein: CASSKGVGLAGVNEQFF. The CDR3 region has the DNA TGTGCCAGCAGCAAGGGGGTAGGGCTAGCGGGAGTCAATGAGCAGTTCTTC. The chain uses TRBV7-8 and TRBJ2-1, with 10 bases matching TRBD2. The CDR3 is made up of 17 amino acids. Trimming removed 5 bases from V and 6 bases from J; junction bases left unmatched: 13. Per germline, CDR1 SGHVS and CDR2 FQNEAQ.

V usage is TRBV6-1 and J usage is TRBJ1-5; TRBD1 matches 10 bases. Germline V gives CDR1 MNHNS, CDR2 SASEGT. The CDR3 extends over 13 amino acids. V lost 8 bases to trimming and J lost 8 bases; unmatched junction nucleotides: 6. The CDR3 bases are TGTGCCAGCGGGACAGGGGTGTGGGAGCCCCAGCATTTT. This translates into CASGTGVWEPQHF.

Written as DNA, the CDR3 is TGTGCCAGCAGTGAAGAGCTAGAGAACACTGAAGCTTTCTTT. It yields the protein CASSEELENTEAFF. The chain couples TRBV2 to TRBJ1-1; no clear D gene. Germline V gene lookup returns CDR1 SNHLY and CDR2 FYNNEI. This CDR3 region has 14 residues. Trimming took 1 base from V and 1 from J, leaving 7 bases between them.

The chain has TRBV28 and TRBJ2-1; 8 positions agree with TRBD1. Unmatched junction bases numbered 13, after V lost 9 bases and J lost 0 bases. The CDR3 is made up of 17 amino acids. Germline V lookup: CDR1 MDHEN, CDR2 SYDVKM. The CDR3 DNA is TGTGCCAGTACCGGGACAGGTTACAAACCCTCCTACAATGAGCAGTTCTTC. Protein product: CASTGTGYKPSYNEQFF.

In this sample, this clone turned up a few times. The genes are TRBV5-1 and TRBJ1-1; D remains unclear. The ends were cut back, 2 bases at V and 0 bases at J, with 8 bases in the middle. This CDR3 has 14 residues. Germline lookup yields CDR1 SGHRS and CDR2 YFSETQ. The CDR3 DNA sequence: TGCGCCAGCAGCTTTACGGTAATGAACACTGAAGCTTTCTTT. Protein sequence: CASSFTVMNTEAFF.

J is TRBJ2-1 and V is TRBV28; TRBD1 matches at 9 bases. The germline V gene has CDR1 MDHEN and CDR2 SYDVKM. The CDR3 spans 15 residues. The V segment lost 4 bases and the J segment 6 bases; nucleotides outside the gene matches: 7. CDR3 DNA: TGTGCCAGCAGTTCCCAGGGACAGGGAACCAATGAGCAGTTCTTC. Residues: CASSSQGQGTNEQFF.

The rearrangement uses TRBV28 and TRBJ2-1; 14 nucleotides line up with TRBD2. From germline, CDR1 is MDHEN and CDR2 SYDVKM. Unmatched junction bases numbered 8, after V lost 3 bases and J lost 7 bases. The CDR3 contains 17 residues. The CDR3 is CASSLLGLAGAKNEQFF. The CDR3 region has the DNA TGTGCCAGCAGTTTGCTGGGACTAGCGGGAGCGAAGAATGAGCAGTTCTTC.

The CDR3 DNA reads as TGTGCCACCTCCCCCCAGGAACCCTACGAGCAGTACTTC. It specifies CATSPQEPYEQYF. The V gene is TRBV2, the J gene TRBJ2-7; D not certain. This CDR3 is built from 13 residues. Deletions cut 10 bases from V and 2 bases from J, with 15 bases between. Germline CDR1 and CDR2: SNHLY and FYNNEI.

The chain links TRBV19 to TRBJ2-1, with 10 bases matching TRBD1. The germline V gene encodes CDR1 LNHDA and CDR2 SQIVND (reference sequence). This CDR3 has 14 amino acids. The V and J ends lost 3 bases and 6 bases, in that order; junction bases with no gene match: 2. CDR3 sequence reads: CASSMGTGVNEQFF. The CDR3 DNA reads as TGTGCCAGTAGTATGGGGACAGGGGTCAATGAGCAGTTCTTC.